The present entry profiles one T cell receptor (beta chain) with its context. At one end, the junction sequence differs from germline, possibly due to a read error. The data are from a study of blood T cell repertoires in COVID-19. At the level of the study: T cells, B-cell-depleted T cells, or PBMCs provided the cDNA or gDNA that served as material.

CDR1 and CDR2 from the germline V gene are ENHRY and SYGVKD. This CDR3 region has 13 residues. In the original analysis: Amplified reference gene primers provided the basis for estimating nucleated cell counts. Here immunoSEQ multiplex PCR was the method, and the copy in TCRdb shows in-frame clones only, minus some. Clonal size and the V and J genes are those of that table, whereas D and trimming came from the DNA. The repertoire holds about 52,000 clones, with just under 90% as singletons. V and J are TRBV10-3 and TRBJ1-1; D perhaps matches TRBD1 (6 bases). The origin of this receptor is a man older than 75 with active or convalescent COVID-19. Sequencing was performed on peripheral blood. The CDR3 nucleotides are TGTGCCATCAGTGCAAGGACAGACACAGAAGCTTTCTTT. Its protein is CAISARTDTEAFF.